The entry below describes one T cell receptor (beta chain). The sample is drawn from a study of blood T cell repertoires in COVID-19. CDR1 and CDR2 from the germline V gene are SGHRS and YFSETQ. This CDR3 has 13 residues. J lost 2 bases, V lost 4 bases, and 3 bases had no gene match. The method was immunoSEQ multiplex PCR; TCRdb's version includes in-frame clones alone and lacks a portion of them. The sample lists about 14,000 clones; roughly nine tenths were seen once. The chain employs TRBV5-1 and TRBJ2-7; 7 nucleotides line up with TRBD2. The sequence was obtained from a human donor with active COVID-19. The donor label of this sample is uncertain. Sequencing was carried out using peripheral blood. CDR3 region: CASSTSEAYEQYF. Written as DNA, the CDR3 is TGCGCCAGCAGCACTAGCGAGGCCTACGAGCAGTACTTC. Full variable domain (remainder filled in from reference TRBV5-1 and TRBJ2-7): KAGVTQTPRYLIKTRGQQVTLSCSPISGHRSVSWYQQTPGQGLQFLFEYFSETQRNKGNFPGRFSGRQFSNSRSEMNVSTLELGDSALYLCASSTSEAYEQYFGPGTRLTVT.